This T cell receptor beta chain was found in a study of blood T cell repertoires in COVID-19. Study overall: The analysed material was cDNA or gDNA that came from T cells, B-cell-depleted T cells, or PBMCs.

Per the study methods: Quantification of nucleated cells was approximated via reference gene primer amplification. Using immunoSEQ multiplex PCR, the repertoire was profiled, and TCRdb retains in-frame clones only, with some absent. The V and J calls and clone size come from that table; D and trimming were worked out from the DNA. Altogether more than 200,000 clones are present, roughly 84% being singletons, with the ten largest covering roughly 10%. Seattle cases were enrolled at active infection and followed longitudinally. The V end was cut by 8 bases, the J end by 5 bases, with 10 bases between. Germline V CDR1 and CDR2: DFQATT, SNEGSKA (reference sequence). The CDR3 has 11 residues.

The V and J genes are TRBV20-1 and TRBJ2-4, with D possibly being TRBD1 (6 bases). The sequence was obtained from a woman older than 75 with COVID-19, enrolled during active disease. Input material: peripheral blood. DNA for the CDR3: TGCAGTCAGGGGAAAGAAAACATTCAGTACTTC. This codes for CSQGKENIQYF.